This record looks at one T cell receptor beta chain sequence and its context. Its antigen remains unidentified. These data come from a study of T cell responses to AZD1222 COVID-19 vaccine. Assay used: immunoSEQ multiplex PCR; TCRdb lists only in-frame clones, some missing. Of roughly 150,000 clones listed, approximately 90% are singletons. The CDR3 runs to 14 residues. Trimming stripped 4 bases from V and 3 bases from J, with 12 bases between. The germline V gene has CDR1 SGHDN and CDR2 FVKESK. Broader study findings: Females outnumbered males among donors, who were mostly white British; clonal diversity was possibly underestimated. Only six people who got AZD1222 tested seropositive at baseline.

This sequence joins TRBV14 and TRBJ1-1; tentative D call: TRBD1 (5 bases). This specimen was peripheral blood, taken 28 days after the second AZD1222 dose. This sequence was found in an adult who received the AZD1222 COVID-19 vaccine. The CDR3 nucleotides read TGTGCCAGCAGCCGGGGACGGGGGTACACTGAAGCTTTCTTT. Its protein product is CASSRGRGYTEAFF. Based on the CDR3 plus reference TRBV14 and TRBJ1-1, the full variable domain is EAGVTQFPSHSVIEKGQTVTLRCDPISGHDNLYWYRRVMGKEIKFLLHFVKESKQDESGMPNNRFLAERTGGTYSTLKVQPAELEDSGVYFCASSRGRGYTEAFFGQGTRLTVV.